These T cell receptor beta chains were read from a single sample in a study of T-cell memory formation after mild COVID-19. TCRdb used MiXCR to reprocess the 5' RACE reads, holding one entry per CDR3 protein. Here the sample spans 400,000 or so distinct CDR3 sequences, around 20% being singletons. Sequencing input: PBMCs or a T cell subset sorted from them (not recorded which). The receptor source for this set is an adult woman who had mild COVID-19 (a few samples of this study predate the infection). Cell type and time point are not known. Each CDR3 is given with its conserved first and last residue. A D gene is named only where the DNA matches it firmly. Clone size is given for some rows only: seen once, a few or many times, or a class if the clone is expanded.

clone size	D gene	V gene	J gene	CDR3 DNA	CDR3 protein
once	-	TRBV5-1	TRBJ2-7	TGCGCCAGCAGCTTTGCCAGAAGCACCTACGAGCAGTACTTC	CASSFARSTYEQYF
-	-	TRBV7-2	TRBJ2-5	TGTGCCAGCAGCTTGGGACATCGCGAGACCCAGTACTTC	CASSLGHRETQYF
-	TRBD1	TRBV19	TRBJ2-4	TGTGCCAGTAGTGTGACAGGGGTGAACATTCAGTACTTC	CASSVTGVNIQYF
few	-	TRBV19	TRBJ1-1	TGTGCCAGTAGGACTTGGGAGGGTGGCACTGAAGCTTTCTTT	CASRTWEGGTEAFF
-	TRBD1	TRBV12-3/TRBV12-4	TRBJ2-4	TGTGCCAGCAGTTTAGCGGGACAGACGAGACTAGCCAAAAACATTCAGTACTTC	CASSLAGQTRLAKNIQYF
-	TRBD2	TRBV2	TRBJ2-5	TGTGCCAGCATCTCCAGCGGGGCTCAAAAGGAGACCCAGTACTTC	CASISSGAQKETQYF
-	TRBD2	TRBV20-1	TRBJ2-7	TGCAGTCTGGCGAGGCTAGCGGGGTACGAGCAGTACTTC	CSLARLAGYEQYF
-	-	TRBV12-3/TRBV12-4	TRBJ2-2	TGTGCCAGCAGTTCGACAGGCGGTGGGGCCGGGGAGCTGTTTTTT	CASSSTGGGAGELFF
few	TRBD2	TRBV18	TRBJ2-3	TGTGCCAGCTCACCGGGACTAGCGGGTCTCACAGATACGCAGTATTTT	CASSPGLAGLTDTQYF
-	TRBD1	TRBV12-3/TRBV12-4	TRBJ1-2	TGTGCCAGCAGTCAGCCGGGACAGGGGGCGCCGGGCTACACCTTC	CASSQPGQGAPGYTF
few	-	TRBV6-5	TRBJ2-2	TGTGCCAGCAGTTACCGACTAGGAGGTGGCACCGGGGAGCTGTTTTTT	CASSYRLGGGTGELFF
-	TRBD2	TRBV15	TRBJ2-7	TGTGCCACCAGCAGGAGTAGCGGGGATTACGAGCAGTACTTC	CATSRSSGDYEQYF
few	-	TRBV11-2	TRBJ2-2	TGTGCCAGCAGACCAACAGGCTCGGTGTACACCGGGGAGCTGTTTTTT	CASRPTGSVYTGELFF
-	-	TRBV6-5	TRBJ2-2	TGTGCCAGCAGTTACCCGGGGACCGGGGAGCTGTTTTTT	CASSYPGTGELFF
-	TRBD1	TRBV19	TRBJ2-3	TGTGCCAGTAGTAGAAACAGGGGGGATACGCAGTATTTT	CASSRNRGDTQYF
-	TRBD1	TRBV2	TRBJ1-2	TGTGCCAGCAGTTTAGTCCCGGGACAGGGAAACTATGGCTACACCTTC	CASSLVPGQGNYGYTF
few	-	TRBV12-3/TRBV12-4	TRBJ1-1	TGTGCCAGCAGTTTAGGAGAAAATCCTGAAGCTTTCTTT	CASSLGENPEAFF
-	TRBD2	TRBV6-5	TRBJ2-7	TGTGCCAGCAGTCGATCCCGAACCGTAGCGGGCGGAACCTACGAGCAGTACTTC	CASSRSRTVAGGTYEQYF
-	TRBD2	TRBV6-5	TRBJ2-7	TGTGCCAGCAGTTACTTCCTCGGGCTAGCGGGGGACACCTACGAGCAGTACTTC	CASSYFLGLAGDTYEQYF
-	TRBD2	TRBV20-1	TRBJ2-1	TGCAGTGCTAGACCCCGGACTAGCTCGCTTGAGCAGTTCTTC	CSARPRTSSLEQFF
-	TRBD2	TRBV12-3/TRBV12-4	TRBJ2-3	TGTGCCAGCAGTCCGGGAGCGGGAATGAGGTCAGATACGCAGTATTTT	CASSPGAGMRSDTQYF
few	-	TRBV25-1	TRBJ2-7	TGTGCCAGCAGTGAGGGCCAGCACGAGCAGTACTTC	CASSEGQHEQYF
-	-	TRBV5-1	TRBJ1-1	TGCGCCAGCAGCCCCCACGGTGTGGGGATAAACACTGAAGCTTTCTTT	CASSPHGVGINTEAFF
-	TRBD2	TRBV6-2/TRBV6-3	TRBJ2-7	TGTGCCAGCAGCCCGGTCGCTAGCGGGACAAGCTCCTACGAGCAGTACTTC	CASSPVASGTSSYEQYF
few	-	TRBV12-3/TRBV12-4	TRBJ1-3	TGTGCCAGCAGTTTCCTAGTCGGAGGGAGCTCTGGAAACACCATATATTTT	CASSFLVGGSSGNTIYF
-	-	TRBV11-1	TRBJ2-5	TGTGCCAGCAGCTTATTGGAGGGGGTCCCTCAAGAGACCCAGTACTTC	CASSLLEGVPQETQYF
-	TRBD2	TRBV7-9	TRBJ2-7	TGTGCCAGCAGCTTAGCGGATACTAGCGGGGGACTCTACGAGCAGTACTTC	CASSLADTSGGLYEQYF
few	TRBD1	TRBV12-3/TRBV12-4	TRBJ1-3	TGTGCCAGCAAAGGATTAGGGACAGGGGATGGAAACACCATATATTTT	CASKGLGTGDGNTIYF
-	-	TRBV7-2	TRBJ2-3	TGTGCCAGCAGCTTCGCCCCCCGGGACCCACTCGGGGGTACGCAGTATTTT	CASSFAPRDPLGGTQYF
few	-	TRBV12-3/TRBV12-4	TRBJ2-2	TGTGCCAGCAGTTACGGGGTCGACACCGGGGAGCTGTTTTTT	CASSYGVDTGELFF
-	TRBD1	TRBV19	TRBJ1-6	TGTGCCAGTGGACAACAGGGGACGTATAATTCACCCCTCCACTTT	CASGQQGTYNSPLHF
-	TRBD2	TRBV5-6	TRBJ2-3	TGTGCCAGCAGCAGAAGACTAGCGGGAGGGCCCATCACAGATACGCAGTATTTT	CASSRRLAGGPITDTQYF
-	TRBD2	TRBV11-2	TRBJ2-3	TGTGCCAGCAGCTTCCTAGCGGGAGGGCCCTCAGATACGCAGTATTTT	CASSFLAGGPSDTQYF
few	-	TRBV6-2/TRBV6-3	TRBJ2-3	TGTGCCAGCAGTTACATCCTGCTCGCAGCCCCGGAGGGAGATACGCAGTATTTT	CASSYILLAAPEGDTQYF
-	-	TRBV5-5	TRBJ1-2	TGTGCCAGCAGCTTCGAGACCTATGGCTACACCTTC	CASSFETYGYTF
few	-	TRBV7-6	TRBJ2-6	TGTGCCAGCAGCCCAGATAGGCTCGACTCTGGGGCCAACGTCCTGACTTTC	CASSPDRLDSGANVLTF
-	TRBD1	TRBV25-1	TRBJ2-7	TGTGCCAGCAGACCTGACAGGGGGGAGGTATACGAGCAGTACTTC	CASRPDRGEVYEQYF
few	TRBD2	TRBV27	TRBJ2-1	TGTGCCAGCAGTTTATCGACTAGCGGGACCAAGGGCTCCTACAATGAGCAGTTCTTC	CASSLSTSGTKGSYNEQFF
-	-	TRBV5-1	TRBJ2-2	TGCGCCAGCAGCTTGCTTCCCGGGGAGCTGTTTTTT	CASSLLPGELFF
-	-	TRBV6-6	TRBJ1-2	TGTGCCAGCATGAGCATCAATGGCTACACCTTC	CASMSINGYTF
-	-	TRBV10-3	TRBJ2-3	TGTGCCATCAGTGAGATGGGCGGGATGACAGATACGCAGTATTTT	CAISEMGGMTDTQYF
few	TRBD1	TRBV5-5	TRBJ2-7	TGTGCCAGCAGCTCATACAGGGGGCCCTACGAGCAGTACTTC	CASSSYRGPYEQYF
many	TRBD2	TRBV20-1	TRBJ2-7	TGCAGTGCTCAGGGACTAGCGGGGACCACTTCCTACGAGCAGTACTTC	CSAQGLAGTTSYEQYF
-	-	TRBV6-4	TRBJ2-3	TGTGCCAGCAGTCGCAGGTGGGGGGAGGCAAGCACAGATACGCAGTATTTT	CASSRRWGEASTDTQYF
-	-	TRBV4-3	TRBJ2-2	TGCGCCAGCAGCCAAGATATTGCAGGCCCTAACACCGGGGAGCTGTTTTTT	CASSQDIAGPNTGELFF
few	TRBD2	TRBV3-1	TRBJ2-5	TGTGCCAGCAGCGACGGGACTAGCGGCGAGACCCAGTACTTC	CASSDGTSGETQYF
-	-	TRBV7-9	TRBJ2-5	TGTGCCAGCAGCTTATGGGGGGCCCGGTATCAAGAGACCCAGTACTTC	CASSLWGARYQETQYF
-	-	TRBV7-2	TRBJ2-1	TGTGCCAGCGATACTAGTGGGGGGGAGCAGTTCTTC	CASDTSGGEQFF
-	-	TRBV7-9	TRBJ1-2	TGTGCCAGCAGCCGGACAGATACTAACTATGGCTACACCTTC	CASSRTDTNYGYTF
-	-	TRBV12-3/TRBV12-4	TRBJ2-3	TGTGCCAGCAGACCGAGCACCAGGGTCAGGAAAGATACGCAGTATTTT	CASRPSTRVRKDTQYF
-	-	TRBV5-1	TRBJ2-2	TGCGCCAGCAGCTTGTTGACCACCGGGGAGCTGTTTTTT	CASSLLTTGELFF
-	TRBD1	TRBV5-1	TRBJ1-1	TGCGCCAGCAGCGGCGACAGGGTTAACACTGAAGCTTTCTTT	CASSGDRVNTEAFF
few	TRBD1	TRBV11-3	TRBJ2-1	TGTGCCAGCAGCTCTCTCGGACAGGATAGTGAGCAGTTCTTC	CASSSLGQDSEQFF
-	-	TRBV30	TRBJ1-1	TGTGCCTGGAGTGTAAGGGGGAGAGGCCTGAACACTGAAGCTTTCTTT	CAWSVRGRGLNTEAFF
few	-	TRBV5-1	TRBJ2-1	TGCGCCAGCAGTGGTTACTCCTACAATGAGCAGTTCTTC	CASSGYSYNEQFF
-	-	TRBV24-1	TRBJ2-3	TGTGCCACCAGTGATTTAGGAGTCGGCCCCCAGTATTTT	CATSDLGVGPQYF
-	-	TRBV6-5	TRBJ2-2	TGTGCCAGCAGTTATCAGCCAGAAGCGAACACCGGGGAGCTGTTTTTT	CASSYQPEANTGELFF